Listed here is a single T cell receptor beta chain. Its specificity is not known. The source of the sample is a study of CD8 T cells in ankylosing spondylitis. The TCR beta libraries were generated through quantitative 5'-RACE incorporating molecular barcodes. One entry per CDR3 protein results from TCRdb running MiXCR on the 5' RACE reads. The table records about 540,000 distinct CDR3 sequences, over 9.5% of them present only once. Overall study findings and caveats: Clones linked with disease were CD8+ and fairly uncommon in the peripheral blood. Before this, some motif variants had been reported in reactive arthritis synovial fluid and blood. The authors reported significant enrichment of disease-linked clones in matched ankylosing spondylitis synovial fluid. Ankylosing spondylitis blood appeared to be characterized by a TCR beta motif of eight highly homologous variants.

Germline CDR1 is KGHDR and CDR2 is SFDVKD. V gave up 3 bases and J gave up 0 bases; unmatched junction bases: 3. CDR3 size: 16 residues. The V and J genes are TRBV24-1 and TRBJ2-1; 8 bases agree with TRBD2. This receptor was obtained from a male donor with ankylosing spondylitis. The sample taken for sequencing was blood, either unsorted or a sorted T cell fraction (not recorded which). Written as DNA, the CDR3 is TGTGCCACCAGTGATCCTAGCGGGCGCTCCTACAATGAGCAGTTCTTC. It encodes CATSDPSGRSYNEQFF.